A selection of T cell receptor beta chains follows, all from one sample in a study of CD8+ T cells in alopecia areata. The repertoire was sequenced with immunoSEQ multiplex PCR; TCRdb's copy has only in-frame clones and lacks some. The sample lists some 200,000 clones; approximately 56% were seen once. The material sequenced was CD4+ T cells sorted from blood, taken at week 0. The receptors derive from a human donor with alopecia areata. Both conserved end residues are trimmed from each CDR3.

cdr3_aa: ASSPGQSYEQY
cdr3_length: 11
v_call: TRBV7-8

cdr3_aa: ASNRGSRTDTQY
cdr3_length: 12
v_call: TRBV30

cdr3_aa: ASTLAFAADTGELF
cdr3_length: 14
v_call: TRBV7-9

cdr3_aa: ASSLASGREQETQY
cdr3_length: 14
v_call: TRBV5-1

cdr3_aa: SVAGQGGPDTQY
cdr3_length: 12
v_call: TRBV29-1

cdr3_aa: ASSRLCRENEQF
cdr3_length: 12
v_call: TRBV23-1

cdr3_aa: ASSGDSRRNQPQH
cdr3_length: 13
v_call: TRBV2

cdr3_aa: ASSVPGNPGELF
cdr3_length: 12
v_call: TRBV2

cdr3_aa: ASNQVVGIDEQF
cdr3_length: 12
v_call: TRBV19

cdr3_aa: ASAVWGGNTEAF
cdr3_length: 12
v_call: TRBV5-1

cdr3_aa: AWSVRWESQPQH
cdr3_length: 12
v_call: TRBV30

cdr3_aa: ASSLGLRTDTQY
cdr3_length: 12
v_call: TRBV5-1

cdr3_aa: ASSWRTGSNEKLF
cdr3_length: 13
v_call: TRBV7-9

cdr3_aa: SAPPDRGTSTDTQY
cdr3_length: 14
v_call: TRBV29-1

cdr3_aa: ASAGAFSGNTIY
cdr3_length: 12
v_call: TRBV6-1

cdr3_aa: ASSPGRNQPQH
cdr3_length: 11
v_call: TRBV19

cdr3_aa: AITGLAGTEQF
cdr3_length: 11
v_call: TRBV10-3

cdr3_aa: AWSVPVGGRHYNEQF
cdr3_length: 15
v_call: TRBV30

cdr3_aa: ASSPQTQY
cdr3_length: 8
v_call: TRBV23-1

cdr3_aa: AISEGQVNQPQH
cdr3_length: 12
v_call: TRBV10-3

cdr3_aa: ASSPTRRASGANVLT
cdr3_length: 15
v_call: TRBV23-1

cdr3_aa: ASRLSGTPGDTQY
cdr3_length: 13
v_call: TRBV5-1

cdr3_aa: ASSLGGAGTDTQY
cdr3_length: 13
v_call: TRBV13

cdr3_aa: ASSGTGGVTGELF
cdr3_length: 13
v_call: TRBV6-5

cdr3_aa: ASRSGNTIY
cdr3_length: 9
v_call: TRBV7-8

cdr3_aa: ASSRQVKYEQY
cdr3_length: 11
v_call: TRBV6-6

cdr3_aa: ASSATGGLKNTEAF
cdr3_length: 14
v_call: TRBV9